This T cell receptor beta chain came from a study of blood T cells in healthy people across ages (dated by TCRdb to the mid-2010s). A note on the overall study: In model experiments, roughly one uniquely barcoded TCR beta cDNA molecule per two T cells was captured by template switching. Using deep sequencing normalized with unique cDNA molecular identifiers, the study measured how TCR beta repertoire diversity changes with age. Two additional independent replicas of 1 million unique cDNA reads from the same blood draw were analyzed for two donors (one aged 18 to 29 and one aged 80 or older). The donors were split into four age groups: young (average around 15 years), middle-aged (39), aged (roughly 60) and long-lived (roughly 86).

The roughly 39 donors, aged roughly 6 to 95 years, were systemically healthy Caucasian individuals from Russia. Each donor gave about 10 milliliters of peripheral blood, drawn into EDTA-treated Vacutainer tubes. Ficoll-Paque density-gradient centrifugation was used to isolate PBMCs, with at least 7 million obtained per sample. Trizol reagent was used to extract total RNA from the PBMCs, yielding at least 5 micrograms per sample. For every donor, flow cytometry on a PBMC aliquot measured the percentage of naive CD45RAhigh/CD27high T cells. The germline V and J ends show losses of 2 bases and 5 bases respectively, and no gene match explains 8 bases of the junction. The germline V gene (reference sequence) yields DFQATT for CDR1 and SNEGSKA for CDR2. The CDR3 holds 14 amino acids from the cysteine to the phenylalanine. Here the CDR3 DNA is all that survives: 42 bases in frame from base 1. Paper-wide results and their limitations: Because profiling used bulk unsorted PBMCs, naive and antigen-experienced compartments could not be compared conclusively. As age increased, observed TCR beta diversity per million T cells dropped in a roughly linear way, and a significant reduction was already evident by age around 41. Compared with the aged group, the long-lived group had more naive CD4+ T cells, fewer expanded clones and increased TCR diversity, suggesting age selection. Estimates of total diversity based on one million sequenced T cells were regarded as lower bounds and as underestimates. The CMV infection status of donors was not known, potentially confounding age-related changes in expanded clonotypes. The percentage of naive T cells measured by flow cytometry correlated strongly with observed TCR beta diversity.

This clonotype has more than one count but fewer than ten. What antigen it recognizes has not been identified. It has no much larger one-base neighbor in the sample; base qualities were not kept. Library method: 5' RACE. Sequencing instrument: Illumina HiSeq 2500. The second PCR ran for about 6 to 12 cycles and used a J-beta primer mix along with a sample-barcoded 5' primer. A template-switch 5' adaptor carrying 12 random nucleotides introduced a unique molecular identifier onto each TCR beta cDNA molecule. At least 2.5 million CDR3-containing paired-end reads were obtained from each sample. All of the RNA was converted into first-strand cDNA using the Mint cDNA synthesis kit, with a TRBC-specific oligonucleotide serving as the primer. Following uracil-DNA glycosylase treatment, all cDNA underwent a first 18-cycle PCR with the universal primers M1SS and BC2_uni_R. For the original study's pipeline: Each sample was normalized by randomly selecting 1 million high-quality reads, each carrying a distinct molecular identifier. Instead of being binned into consensus sequences, reads with shared molecular identifiers were discarded. CDR3 identification, clonotype clustering and error correction used MiTCR with a Q25 quality threshold and the strictest error-elimination algorithm. Lower-bound total TCR beta diversity was estimated with a nonparametric unseen species model using Euler transformation. TCRdb applied fastp at Q25 and MiXCR to the public reads, then kept only in-frame beta chains. Each CDR3 protein gets just one entry, which takes the most common genes and DNA from the rows behind it. These V and J calls originate from TCRdb's pipeline instead of the authors' own analysis. This sample has about 800,000 distinct CDR3 sequences in its table, and around 25% of those were observed once. Of the sample, more than 3% is held by the ten largest clones.

The data were also submitted as part of a second study, on T cells of mothers and their children. The second investigation adds: The donors were nine systemically healthy Caucasian individuals, made up of three mothers and their six children. cDNA synthesis used all of the extracted RNA, with around 1.5 ug of RNA in each 15 ul reaction. In the second PCR, sample barcodes and 2-4 random nucleotides were introduced via the M1S primer. More than 9.5 million TCR beta CDR3 reads were obtained from each mother, and millions of reads were obtained from each child. Thymic selection similarly shapes TCR recombination output in related and unrelated pairs, with minor effect from inherited differences. Normalized repertoire overlap was always slightly but never significantly higher in related than unrelated mother-child pairs. Persistent microchimeric T cell clones were not detected, at a sensitivity of 95 to 100 clones per million clonotypes. The study used deep NGS to compare TCR beta repertoires of mothers and children, seeking features distinguishing related mother-child pairs from unrelated individuals. The mean age was about 37 +/- 4 years for the mothers and around 10 +/- 4 years for the children. Libraries were sequenced on Illumina HiSeq 2000 with 100+100 nt paired-end reads after adapter ligation with NEBNext reagents. To avoid cross-contamination, the mother libraries and the child libraries were prepared a month apart and sequenced in separate runs. Between 500,000 and 2,000,000 distinct TCR beta clonotypes were identified per donor. Naive TCR beta clonotypes were estimated from low-frequency clonotypes matched to each donor's FACS-determined naive share, without sorting.

This clonotype was obtained from a boy aged 5 to 17 in good health. The sequence is built from TRBV20-1 and TRBJ1-2, with 7 bases aligning to TRBD1. Sequencing used blood. The DNA is as follows: TGCAGTGCTAGATCTGGGACAGCAAAATATGGCTACACCTTC. Its translation reads: CSARSGTAKYGYTF.